A single TCR beta chain is shown here with its context. Seattle cases were enrolled at active infection and followed longitudinally. The data were taken from a study of blood T cell repertoires in COVID-19. On the study more broadly: PBMCs, B-cell-depleted T cells, or T cells provided the cDNA or gDNA that made up the material.

Original handling: Reference gene primers were amplified, and this amplification served to estimate nucleated cell counts. Method: immunoSEQ multiplex PCR; TCRdb's copy keeps in-frame clones and lacks some. The V and J calls and clone size were taken over from that table, and D and trimming were inferred from the DNA. The table has roughly 220,000 clones, roughly 80% seen once. J gave up 4 bases and V 3 bases, and 10 bases lay outside the gene matches. The CDR3 totals 16 residues. CDR1 is KGHSH, CDR2 LQKENI, per germline. Sequencing was performed on peripheral blood. V usage is TRBV18 and J usage is TRBJ2-5; 8 bases agree with TRBD2. This receptor was taken from a woman older than 75 with COVID-19, enrolled during active disease. The chain's CDR3 is CASSPGTGGPSETQYF. As DNA, the CDR3 is TGTGCCAGCTCACCCGGGACGGGGGGGCCCTCAGAGACCCAGTACTTC.